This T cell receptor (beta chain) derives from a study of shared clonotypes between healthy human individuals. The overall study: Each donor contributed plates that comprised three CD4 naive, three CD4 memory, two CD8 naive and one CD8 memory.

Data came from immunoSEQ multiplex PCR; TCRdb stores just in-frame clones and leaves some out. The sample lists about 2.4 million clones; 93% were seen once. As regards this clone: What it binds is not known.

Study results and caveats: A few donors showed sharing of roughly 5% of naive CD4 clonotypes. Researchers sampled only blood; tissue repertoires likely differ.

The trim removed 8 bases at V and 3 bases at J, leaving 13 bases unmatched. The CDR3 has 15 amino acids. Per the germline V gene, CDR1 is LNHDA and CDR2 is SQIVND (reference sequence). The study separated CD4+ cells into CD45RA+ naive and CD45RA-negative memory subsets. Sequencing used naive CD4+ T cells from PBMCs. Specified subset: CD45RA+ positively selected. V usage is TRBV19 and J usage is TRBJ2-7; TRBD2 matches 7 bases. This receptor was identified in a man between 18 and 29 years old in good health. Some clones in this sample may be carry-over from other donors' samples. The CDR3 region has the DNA TGTGCCAGTTCGCGAGTAAGCGGGGAGGGCTACGAGCAGTACTTC. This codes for CASSRVSGEGYEQYF. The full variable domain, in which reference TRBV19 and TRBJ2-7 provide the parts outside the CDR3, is DGGITQSPKYLFRKEGQNVTLSCEQNLNHDAMYWYRQDPGQGLRLIYYSQIVNDFQKGDIAEGYSVSREKKESFPLTVTSAQKNPTAFYLCASSRVSGEGYEQYFGPGTRLTVT.